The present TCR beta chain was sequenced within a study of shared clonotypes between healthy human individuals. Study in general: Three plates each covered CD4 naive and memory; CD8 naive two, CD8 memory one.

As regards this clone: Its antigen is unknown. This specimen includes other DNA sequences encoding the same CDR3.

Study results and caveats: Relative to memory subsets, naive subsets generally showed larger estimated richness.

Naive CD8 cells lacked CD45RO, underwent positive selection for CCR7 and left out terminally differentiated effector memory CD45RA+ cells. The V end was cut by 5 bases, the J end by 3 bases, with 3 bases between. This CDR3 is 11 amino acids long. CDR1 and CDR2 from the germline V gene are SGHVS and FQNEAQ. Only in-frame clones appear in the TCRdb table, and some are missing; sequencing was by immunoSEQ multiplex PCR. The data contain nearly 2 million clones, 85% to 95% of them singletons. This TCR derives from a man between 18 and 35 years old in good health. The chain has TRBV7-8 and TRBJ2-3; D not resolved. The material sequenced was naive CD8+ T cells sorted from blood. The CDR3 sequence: CASSLTDTQYF. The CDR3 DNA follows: TGTGCCAGCAGCCTTACAGATACGCAGTATTTT.